This T cell receptor beta chain was sequenced during a study of T-cell memory formation after mild COVID-19. Across the whole study: Most TCR clusters belonged to a single donor.

There are a few counts of this clonotype. Its specificity is unknown. Looked up from germline, CDR1 is MGHRA and CDR2 is YSYEKL. This CDR3 contains 15 residues. The trim removed 1 base at V and 4 bases at J, leaving 4 bases unmatched. 5'RACE primed at constant segments yielded TCR alpha and TCR beta cDNA libraries bearing sample barcodes and UMIs. TCRdb reanalysed the 5' RACE reads using MiXCR and keeps one entry per CDR3 protein. The table records about 470,000 distinct CDR3 sequences, 15% to 20% of them present only once. Study-wide points: Still unconfirmed is whether the second-wave clones peaking on day 37 recognized SARS-CoV-2. Researchers report contracting CD4+ clones mostly in CM and EM, with CD8+ clones in EMRA.

The V call is TRBV4-1, the J call TRBJ2-7; 10 bases match TRBD1. The TCR comes from an adult woman who had mild COVID-19 (a few samples of this study predate the infection). Cell type and time point are not known. What was sequenced was PBMCs or a T cell subset sorted from them (not recorded which). The CDR3 bases are TGCGCCAGCAGCCAAGGGCGGGACAGGGGTTACGAGCAGTACTTC. This codes for CASSQGRDRGYEQYF.